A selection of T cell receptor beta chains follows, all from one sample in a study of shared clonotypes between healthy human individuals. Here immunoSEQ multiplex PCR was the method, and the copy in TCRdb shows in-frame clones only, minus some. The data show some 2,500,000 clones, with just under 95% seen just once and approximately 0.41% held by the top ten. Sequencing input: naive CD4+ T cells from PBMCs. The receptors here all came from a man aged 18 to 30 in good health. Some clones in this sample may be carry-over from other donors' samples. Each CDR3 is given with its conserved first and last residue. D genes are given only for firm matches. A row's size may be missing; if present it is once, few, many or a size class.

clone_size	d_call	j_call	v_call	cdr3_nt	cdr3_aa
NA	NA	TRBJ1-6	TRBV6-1	TGTGCCAGCAGGAGGTGGGAGAATAATTCACCCCTCCACTTT	CASRRWENNSPLHF
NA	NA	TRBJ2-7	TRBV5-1	TGCGCCAGCAGCTTCCAAGGGACCTACGAGCAGTACTTC	CASSFQGTYEQYF
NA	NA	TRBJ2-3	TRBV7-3	TGTGCCAGCAGCTTATTAGCAGATACGCAGTATTTT	CASSLLADTQYF
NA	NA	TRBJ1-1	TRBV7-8	TGTGCCAGCAGCTTAGTACAGGGAAACACTGAAGCTTTCTTT	CASSLVQGNTEAFF
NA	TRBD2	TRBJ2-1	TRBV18	TGTGCCAGCTCACCCCGGGCGGGAGTATCCTACAATGAGCAGTTCTTC	CASSPRAGVSYNEQFF
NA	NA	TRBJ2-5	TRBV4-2	TGTGCCAGCAGCCCAGTGGCGGGAATAGAGACCCAGTACTTC	CASSPVAGIETQYF
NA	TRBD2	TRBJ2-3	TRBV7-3	TGTGCCAGCAGCCGCGACCCTGGACTAGCGGGGACAGATACGCAGTATTTT	CASSRDPGLAGTDTQYF
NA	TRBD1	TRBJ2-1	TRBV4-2	TGTGCCAGCAGCCAAGAAAGGGGGCTCTCCTACAATGAGCAGTTCTTC	CASSQERGLSYNEQFF
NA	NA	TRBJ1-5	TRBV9	TGTGCCAGCAGCGGACGGGAGGGTGAGCCCCAGCATTTT	CASSGREGEPQHF
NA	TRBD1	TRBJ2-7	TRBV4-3	TGCGCCAGCAGCCAAGATCTAGGGACAGCCTACGAGCAGTACTTC	CASSQDLGTAYEQYF
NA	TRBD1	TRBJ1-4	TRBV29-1	TGCAGCGTTTTGAGGACAGGCGGTAATGAAAAACTGTTTTTT	CSVLRTGGNEKLFF
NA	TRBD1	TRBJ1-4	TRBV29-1	TGCAGCGCTGGGGGGACAGGGAATGAAAAACTGTTTTTT	CSAGGTGNEKLFF
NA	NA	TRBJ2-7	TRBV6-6	TGTGCCAGCAGTCCATCTCGGGACTGGGGGTCCTACGAGCAGTACTTC	CASSPSRDWGSYEQYF
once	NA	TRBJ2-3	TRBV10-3	TGTGCCATCAGTGAAATCTCTGATACGCAGTATTTT	CAISEISDTQYF
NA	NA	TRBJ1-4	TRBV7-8	TGTGCCAGCAGCCACCGAGGTCGGTCCGTCCTGGGCGTAAAACTGTTTTTT	CASSHRGRSVLGVKLFF
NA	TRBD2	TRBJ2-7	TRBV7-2	TGTGCCAGCAGCTTAGAGTTAGCGGGAGCGGGTGAGCAGTACTTC	CASSLELAGAGEQYF
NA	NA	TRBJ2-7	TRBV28	TGTGCCAGCAGTTTTCATCGCGGTGTCTACGAGCAGTACTTC	CASSFHRGVYEQYF
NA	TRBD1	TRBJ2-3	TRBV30	TGTGCCTGGAGTGTAGGGACAGGGAGCACAGATACGCAGTATTTT	CAWSVGTGSTDTQYF
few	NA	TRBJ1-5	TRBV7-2	TGTGCCAGCAGCTTAGTTATGAATAGCAATCAGCCCCAGCATTTT	CASSLVMNSNQPQHF